The 11 T cell receptor beta chains below come from one sample, sequenced in a study of shared clonotypes between healthy human individuals. Assay used: immunoSEQ multiplex PCR; TCRdb lists only in-frame clones, some missing. This sample carries 2 million to 3 million clones, 85% to 95% of them seen once, and the ten largest clones take more than 0.12%. Sequencing used naive CD4+ T cells sorted from blood. Described subset: CD45RA+ positively selected. The receptors were sampled from a man between 18 and 35 years old in good health.

The chain is built from TRBV27 and TRBJ1-2; tentative D call: TRBD1 (6 bases). V was trimmed by 10 bases and J by 1 base, leaving 25 bases between them. Germline V gives CDR1 MNHEY, CDR2 SMNVEV (reference sequence). CDR3 size: 17 residues. The CDR3 DNA reads as TGTGCCACCCGGGGGCCCTACGGTGTCGCGGATAACTATGGCTACACCTTC. Amino acids: CATRGPYGVADNYGYTF.

This sequence joins TRBV21-1 and TRBJ2-5; TRBD1 is the table's D call, not checked against the DNA. TRBV21-1 is listed as a pseudogene. CDR3 length equals 15 residues. The CDR3 loop reads CASSKAVPVQETQYF. In DNA form, the CDR3 reads TGTGCCAGCAGCAAAGCGGTCCCAGTCCAAGAGACCCAGTACTTC.

The chain joins TRBV2 to TRBJ2-1; 14 bases fit TRBD2. V trimming: 5 bases; J trimming: 4 bases; junction bases outside the gene matches: 10. The CDR3 consists of 18 residues. In germline, CDR1 is SNHLY, CDR2 FYNNEI. CDR3 in amino acids: CASSQTSGGAIRYNEQFF. The CDR3 DNA reads as TGTGCCAGCAGTCAGACTAGCGGGGGGGCCATTCGTTACAATGAGCAGTTCTTC.

The V call is TRBV10-1, the J call TRBJ2-7; D may be TRBD2 (6 bases). Trimming removed 6 bases at V and 5 bases at J, with 11 bases between. CDR1 and CDR2 from the germline V gene are WNHNN and SYGVQD (reference sequence). This CDR3 has 12 residues. The CDR3 DNA is TGCGCCAGCAGCGGGACTCGGGACGAGCAGTACTTC. This gives the protein CASSGTRDEQYF.

The chain is built from TRBV6-1 and TRBJ1-6; perhaps TRBD1 as D (5 bases). Germline V CDR1 and CDR2: MNHNS, SASEGT. This CDR3 has 15 amino acids. V dropped 6 bases and J dropped 4 bases, with 13 bases sitting between them. As DNA, the CDR3 is TGTGCCAGCAGGGGGGGGACCCCGTATAATTCACCCCTCCACTTT. It yields the protein CASRGGTPYNSPLHF.

The chain is built from TRBV4-2 and TRBJ2-7, with TRBD1 matching 9 bases. Germline V lookup: CDR1 LGHNA, CDR2 YNFKEQ. The trim removed 1 base at V and 3 bases at J, leaving 10 bases unmatched. The CDR3 has 17 residues. DNA for the CDR3: TGTGCCAGCAGCCAAGCTCCCCCTGGACAGGGGATCTACGAGCAGTACTTC. Protein product: CASSQAPPGQGIYEQYF.

This chain joins TRBV11-2 and TRBJ1-1, with a tentative D call TRBD1 (5 bases). V lost 1 base to trimming and J lost 10 bases, with 10 bases between them. This CDR3 contains 12 residues. Germline V gene sequence: CDR1 SGHAT, CDR2 FQNNGV. CDR3 sequence reads: CASSLAAGSAFF. The CDR3 nucleotides are TGTGCCAGCAGCTTAGCCGCAGGGTCAGCTTTCTTT.

This clone has just one count. The CDR3 is CASSSPGANVLTF. Here the CDR3 DNA reads TGTGCCAGCAGTTCTCCTGGGGCCAACGTCCTGACTTTC. The chain carries TRBV6-1 and TRBJ2-6; D is unresolved. Germline assignment: CDR1 MNHNS and CDR2 SASEGT. Between the trimmed V and J ends, which lost 5 bases and 2 bases, there was a span of 4 bases. The CDR3 is 13 amino acids.

The V gene is TRBV11-2, the J gene TRBJ1-6; TRBD1 matches at 7 bases. The germline V gene encodes CDR1 SGHAT and CDR2 FQNNGV. V was clipped by 4 bases and J by 6 bases; unmatched bases: 9. The CDR3 extends over 16 amino acids. CDR3 DNA sequence: TGTGCCAGCAGCTCCTCCGACAGGGCAGTTAATTCACCCCTCCACTTT. It yields the protein CASSSSDRAVNSPLHF.

The CDR3 DNA is TGTGCCAGCAGCTTGGGACTAGCGGGAAAGGGTAATGAGCAGTTCTTC. This encodes CASSLGLAGKGNEQFF. This chain connects TRBV5-5 to TRBJ2-1, with 11 nucleotides matching TRBD2. This CDR3 region has 16 residues. Germline assignment: CDR1 SGHKS and CDR2 YYEKEE (reference sequence). The trim removed 0 bases at V and 7 bases at J, leaving 6 bases unmatched.

This chain joins TRBV11-3 and TRBJ2-3, with 9 bases lining up with TRBD2. V was pared by 2 bases and J by 1 base, with 7 bases of the junction left unmatched. The length of the CDR3 is 17 residues. The V gene's germline CDR1 is SGHNT and CDR2 YENEEA. The CDR3 reads CASSLWATSGCTDTQYF. For the CDR3, the DNA is TGTGCCAGCAGCTTATGGGCGACTAGCGGTTGCACAGATACGCAGTATTTT.